This is a list of T cell receptor beta chains from one sample in a study of blood T cell repertoires in COVID-19. Generated by immunoSEQ multiplex PCR, the TCRdb table keeps only in-frame clones and is missing some. The table has over 45,000 clones, over 70% seen once; the top ten hold about 60%. The material sequenced was peripheral blood. These receptors were collected from a man aged 70-80 years with acute or convalescent COVID-19. Each CDR3 is given with its conserved first and last residue. The D gene is left open where the match is weak. Rows may omit the clone size; those that give it use once, few, many or a size class.

CDR3 protein	CDR3 DNA	clone size	V gene	J gene	D gene
CASRTTGTEAFF	TGTGCCAGCAGGACTACAGGGACTGAAGCTTTCTTT	NA	TRBV5-4	TRBJ1-1	NA
CASSWDRDTEAFF	TGTGCCAGCAGCTGGGACAGGGACACTGAAGCTTTCTTT	NA	TRBV5-6	TRBJ1-1	TRBD1
CATSNRKINLYEQFF	TGTGCCACTTCCAACAGGAAAATTAATCTATATGAGCAGTTCTTC	NA	TRBV28	TRBJ2-1	NA
CATSRDYGTGVEQYF	TGTGCCACCAGCAGAGATTACGGGACAGGGGTCGAGCAGTACTTC	NA	TRBV15	TRBJ2-7	TRBD1
CASSWAGRSEAFF	TGTGCCAGCAGCTGGGCGGGAAGGTCTGAAGCTTTCTTT	once	TRBV7-9	TRBJ1-1	NA
CASSLAGVPQETQYF	TGTGCCAGCAGCTTAGCAGGGGTCCCCCAAGAGACCCAGTACTTC	few	TRBV7-2	TRBJ2-5	NA
CATSRDNSNSGNTIYF	TGTGCCACCAGCAGAGATAACAGCAACTCTGGAAACACCATATATTTT	NA	TRBV15	TRBJ1-3	NA
CASSRFRVANEKLFF	TGTGCCAGCAGCCGATTCAGGGTTGCTAATGAAAAACTGTTTTTT	once	TRBV3-1/TRBV3-2	TRBJ1-4	NA
CASSLQGAYGYTF	TGTGCCAGCAGCTTACAGGGGGCCTATGGCTACACCTTC	NA	TRBV7-9	TRBJ1-2	TRBD1
CASSLAPGQGEEKLFF	TGCGCCAGCAGCTTGGCCCCGGGACAGGGAGAAGAAAAACTGTTTTTT	once	TRBV5-1	TRBJ1-4	TRBD1
CASSQTSGTYEQYF	TGCGCCAGCAGCCAAACTAGCGGTACCTACGAGCAGTACTTC	NA	TRBV4-3	TRBJ2-7	TRBD2
CASSPNGGAYEQYF	TGTGCCAGCAGCCCTAACGGGGGTGCCTACGAGCAGTACTTC	once	TRBV7-3	TRBJ2-7	NA
CASSLVGQGSGNTIYF	TGTGCCAGCAGCTTAGTGGGACAGGGGTCTGGAAACACCATATATTTT	NA	TRBV7-2	TRBJ1-3	TRBD1
CASSLAADTQYF	TGCGCCAGCAGCTTGGCCGCAGATACGCAGTATTTT	NA	TRBV5-1	TRBJ2-3	NA
CASSLMGSLMDGYTF	TGTGCCAGCAGCTTAATGGGGAGCTTAATGGATGGCTACACCTTC	NA	TRBV11-2	TRBJ1-2	NA
CACTTSDGIYGYTF	TGTGCCTGTACCACTTCTGACGGGATCTATGGCTACACCTTC	once	TRBV30	TRBJ1-2	NA
CASSIVHPGQGNEKLFF	TGTGCCAGTAGTATAGTCCATCCGGGACAGGGAAATGAAAAACTGTTTTTT	NA	TRBV19	TRBJ1-4	TRBD1
CASSRGGIDYGYTF	TGTGCCAGCAGTAGGGGGGGCATCGACTATGGCTACACCTTC	NA	TRBV6-5	TRBJ1-2	NA
CASTRGTSGNYEQYF	TGTGCCAGCACTCGGGGGACTAGCGGAAACTACGAGCAGTACTTC	NA	TRBV25-1	TRBJ2-7	TRBD2
CASSAGSGANVLTF	TGTGCCAGCAGTGCAGGGTCTGGGGCCAACGTCCTGACTTTC	once	TRBV2	TRBJ2-6	NA
CATSDFRQGDTGELFF	TGTGCCACCAGTGATTTCCGACAGGGCGACACCGGGGAGCTGTTTTTT	few	TRBV24-1	TRBJ2-2	TRBD1
CASSLGTASEAFF	TGCGCCAGCAGCCTGGGGACAGCCTCTGAAGCTTTCTTT	few	TRBV5-1	TRBJ1-1	TRBD1
CASSTGTSGSRHF	TGTGCCAGCAGCACAGGGACTAGCGGGAGTAGGCACTTC	NA	TRBV7-9	TRBJ2-7	TRBD2
CASSQEGLAGGLFFF	TGTGCCAGCAGCCAAGAAGGACTAGCGGGGGGGCTATTCTTCTTC	NA	TRBV4-2	TRBJ2-1	TRBD2
CASSPDTRSGANVLTF	TGCGCCAGCAGCCCGGACACCCGCTCTGGGGCCAACGTCCTGACTTTC	once	TRBV5-1	TRBJ2-6	NA
CASSYYGQTQYF	TGTGCCAGCAGTTACTACGGACAGACTCAGTACTTC	NA	TRBV6-2/TRBV6-3	TRBJ2-4	NA
CATSDSRGVQPQHF	TGTGCCACCAGTGATAGCAGGGGTGTTCAGCCCCAGCATTTT	NA	TRBV24-1	TRBJ1-5	NA
CASSAGLAGGNTDTQYF	TGTGCCAGCAGCGCCGGACTAGCGGGGGGAAACACAGATACGCAGTATTTT	NA	TRBV5-4	TRBJ2-3	TRBD2
CASSPTARRGETQYF	TGTGCCAGCAGCCCCACCGCGCGGAGGGGAGAGACCCAGTACTTC	few	TRBV7-7	TRBJ2-5	NA
CSASGREFYNEQFF	TGCAGTGCTAGTGGTCGGGAGTTCTACAATGAGCAGTTCTTC	NA	TRBV20-1	TRBJ2-1	NA
CASSNSGVSFYEQYF	TGTGCCAGCAGTAACAGCGGGGTGAGCTTCTACGAGCAGTACTTC	NA	TRBV28	TRBJ2-7	TRBD2
CASSSGGAEEETQYF	TGTGCCAGCAGTTCCGGGGGGGCGGAGGAAGAGACCCAGTACTTC	NA	TRBV27	TRBJ2-5	TRBD2
CASSQGQGSDTQYF	TGCGCCAGCAGCCAAGGGCAGGGGTCAGATACGCAGTATTTT	NA	TRBV4-3	TRBJ2-3	NA
CASSLGLAGGRTGELFF	TGTGCCAGCAGCCTCGGACTAGCGGGGGGGCGAACCGGGGAGCTGTTTTTT	NA	TRBV7-2	TRBJ2-2	TRBD2
CAWRVPGTGFEKLFF	TGTGCCTGGAGGGTCCCCGGGACAGGGTTTGAAAAACTGTTTTTT	NA	TRBV30	TRBJ1-4	TRBD1
CASSISLGARTEAFF	TGTGCCAGTAGTATAAGTCTGGGGGCAAGGACTGAAGCTTTCTTT	NA	TRBV19	TRBJ1-1	NA
CASSGGLGRNNYGYTF	TGTGCCAGCAGCGGGGGACTGGGCAGAAATAACTATGGCTACACCTTC	NA	TRBV7-6	TRBJ1-2	NA
CAWSGDRGRGSPLHF	TGTGCCTGGAGTGGGGACAGGGGGCGCGGTTCACCCCTCCACTTT	NA	TRBV30	TRBJ1-6	TRBD1
CASSLLGGNHGYTF	TGTGCCAGCAGTTTATTGGGGGGGAACCATGGCTACACCTTC	NA	TRBV27	TRBJ1-2	NA
CASSPAGRNQPQHF	TGTGCCAGCAGCCCCGCCGGCAGGAATCAGCCCCAGCATTTT	few	TRBV6-5	TRBJ1-5	NA
CSVDWAGSGNTIYF	TGCAGCGTTGACTGGGCAGGCTCTGGAAACACCATATATTTT	NA	TRBV29-1	TRBJ1-3	NA
CASSGGLRNQPQHF	TGTGCCAGCAGCGGGGGACTTCGGAATCAGCCCCAGCATTTT	NA	TRBV5-8	TRBJ1-5	NA
CASSYGQGADSPLHF	TGTGCCAGCAGTTACGGACAGGGGGCTGATTCACCCCTCCACTTT	few	TRBV6-5	TRBJ1-6	TRBD1
CASSLAATYETQYF	TGTGCCAGCAGCTTAGCTGCGACATACGAGACCCAGTACTTC	once	TRBV7-8	TRBJ2-5	NA
CASSRKISEKLFF	TGCGCCAGCAGCCGTAAGATAAGCGAAAAACTGTTTTTT	NA	TRBV4-3	TRBJ1-4	NA
CASSRDRGGREQFF	TGTGCCAGCAGCCGGGACCGGGGGGGCCGGGAGCAGTTCTTC	many	TRBV6-2/TRBV6-3	TRBJ2-1	TRBD2
CASSQVETGINQPQHF	TGCGCCAGCAGCCAAGTTGAAACGGGGATCAATCAGCCCCAGCATTTT	NA	TRBV4-1	TRBJ1-5	NA
CAISRESYEQYF	TGTGCCATCAGCCGGGAATCCTACGAGCAGTACTTC	NA	TRBV10-3	TRBJ2-7	NA
CASSTSGQYNEQFF	TGTGCCAGCAGCACTAGCGGGCAGTACAATGAGCAGTTCTTC	NA	TRBV3-1/TRBV3-2	TRBJ2-1	TRBD2
CSASGPGGNQPQHF	TGCAGTGCTAGTGGACCAGGGGGAAATCAGCCCCAGCATTTT	few	TRBV20-1	TRBJ1-5	TRBD1
CASSGTGKFHEQYF	TGTGCCAGCAGTGGCACAGGAAAGTTCCACGAGCAGTACTTC	NA	TRBV27	TRBJ2-7	NA
CAWSSGSGGELFF	TGTGCCTGGAGTAGCGGGAGCGGCGGGGAGCTGTTTTTT	NA	TRBV30	TRBJ2-2	TRBD2
CASRAGSNYGYTF	TGTGCCAGCAGAGCGGGATCTAACTATGGCTACACCTTC	once	TRBV5-5	TRBJ1-2	NA
CASSQGAGVNNQPQHF	TGTGCCAGCAGCCAAGGGGCAGGGGTAAACAATCAGCCCCAGCATTTT	NA	TRBV3-1/TRBV3-2	TRBJ1-5	NA
CASSLTSNTEAFF	TGTGCCAGCAGCTTGACATCGAACACTGAAGCTTTCTTT	NA	TRBV7-7	TRBJ1-1	NA